Following are 17 T cell receptor beta chains from one sample sequenced in a study of OX40 agonist ivuxolimab in advanced cancers. The table came from immunoSEQ multiplex PCR; TCRdb's copy has only in-frame clones and leaves some out. The sample records tens of thousands of clones, around 91% being singletons. Specimen: CD4+ or CD8+ T cells sorted from blood, collected in a trial of the OX40 agonist ivuxolimab. The receptors were sampled from an adult with an advanced solid tumor such as melanoma, head and neck, liver or kidney cancer.

The rearrangement links TRBV23-1 to TRBJ2-7, with TRBD1 matching 7 bases. TRBV23-1 is assigned to the ORF class and has an uncertain function. The CDR3 length is 16 residues. The trim removed 0 bases at V and 5 bases at J, leaving 10 bases unmatched. The CDR3 sequence: CASSQSTGRGKNEQYF. CDR3 DNA sequence: TGCGCCAGCAGTCAATCGACGGGCAGGGGGAAGAACGAGCAGTACTTC.

V is TRBV19 and J is TRBJ2-5; 13 nucleotides match TRBD2. The J segment lost 4 bases and the V segment lost 5 bases, leaving 4 bases of the junction unmatched. This CDR3 is built from 15 residues. Germline assignment: CDR1 LNHDA and CDR2 SQIVND (reference sequence). The CDR3 DNA reads TGTGCCAGTAGTCGAGGACTAGCGGGAGTAGAGACCCAGTACTTC. Its protein product is CASSRGLAGVETQYF.

V is TRBV18 and J is TRBJ2-5; maybe TRBD2 (6 bases). There are 13 residues in the CDR3. Germline V gives CDR1 KGHSH, CDR2 LQKENI. V lost 6 bases and J 1 base, leaving 9 bases between the germline ends. The CDR3: CASSSGGQETQYF. CDR3 bases: TGTGCCAGCTCGTCCGGGGGCCAAGAGACCCAGTACTTC.

This clone qualifies as medium-sized. V is TRBV7-9 and J is TRBJ1-2, with TRBD1 identical over 10 bases. The CDR3 spans 15 residues. The germline CDR1 and CDR2 sequences are SEHNR and FQNEAQ (reference sequence). V shed 5 bases and J 6 bases; nucleotides not matched to a gene: 9. CDR3 loop: CASSLQRQGADGYTF. The CDR3 region has the DNA TGTGCCAGCAGCCTCCAAAGACAGGGGGCGGATGGCTACACCTTC.

The rearrangement joins TRBV7-2 to TRBJ2-5, with D perhaps TRBD1 (5 bases). V was trimmed by 4 bases and J by 5 bases, leaving 5 bases between them. Per the germline V gene, CDR1 is SGHTA and CDR2 is FQGNSA. This CDR3 has 11 residues. The CDR3 coding sequence is TGTGCCAGCAGCTCAGGGGAGACCCAGTACTTC. Residues: CASSSGETQYF. Supplemented by reference TRBV7-2 and TRBJ2-5, the full variable domain reads GAGVSQSPSNKVTEKGKDVELRCDPISGHTALYWYRQSLGQGLEFLIYFQGNSAPDKSGLPSDRFSAERTGGSVSTLTIQRTQQEDSAVYLCASSSGETQYFGPGTRLLVL.

The V and J genes are TRBV27 and TRBJ2-7, with D possibly being TRBD1 or TRBD2 (7 bases each). Per the germline V gene, CDR1 is MNHEY and CDR2 is SMNVEV (reference sequence). V lost 5 bases, J lost 3 bases, and 14 bases lay in between. CDR3 length: 14 amino acids. CDR3 sequence (DNA): TGTGCCAGCAGTAACAGGGGACTAAGCTACGAGCAGTACTTC. It specifies CASSNRGLSYEQYF.

On this clone: Other DNA sequences in the sample encode the same CDR3. The J gene is TRBJ2-6, the V gene TRBV18; tentative D call: TRBD1 (6 bases). Trimming took off 5 bases at V and 4 bases at J, with 15 bases between the two ends. The CDR3 is 16 amino acids. Germline CDR1 reads KGHSH; CDR2 reads LQKENI. The CDR3 region has the DNA TGTGCCAGCTCATCCACAGGGAGCTCGGGGGCCAACGTCCTGACTTTC. Its translation: CASSSTGSSGANVLTF.

The rearrangement links TRBV28 to TRBJ2-2; no clear D gene. V shed 5 bases and J shed 4 bases, with 8 bases lying between them. This CDR3 contains 13 residues. CDR1 is MDHEN and CDR2 is SYDVKM in the germline V gene. The CDR3 nucleotides are TGTGCCAGCAGTAGCCCGGTCACCGGGGAGCTGTTTTTT. It specifies CASSSPVTGELFF.

This clone was seen only a few times. The rearrangement links TRBV7-3 to TRBJ2-5, with D uncertain. The CDR3 consists of 13 residues. Germline CDR1 is SGHTA and CDR2 is FQGTGA. V dropped 2 bases and J dropped 4 bases, with 8 bases sitting between them. The CDR3 sequence: CASSLVGSETQYF. DNA for the CDR3: TGTGCCAGCAGCTTAGTAGGGTCAGAGACCCAGTACTTC.

V is TRBV14 and J is TRBJ1-2; D is unclear. Germline V lookup: CDR1 SGHDN, CDR2 FVKESK. Trimming took off 0 bases at V and 8 bases at J, with 19 bases between the two ends. The CDR3 runs 16 residues. The CDR3 sequence is CASSQDLRLSPLGYTF. CDR3 in DNA: TGTGCCAGCAGCCAAGATCTGAGACTTTCACCTTTAGGCTACACCTTC. Together with reference TRBV14 and TRBJ1-2, the CDR3 gives the full variable domain: EAGVTQFPSHSVIEKGQTVTLRCDPISGHDNLYWYRRVMGKEIKFLLHFVKESKQDESGMPNNRFLAERTGGTYSTLKVQPAELEDSGVYFCASSQDLRLSPLGYTFGSGTRLTVV.

The chain uses TRBV11-3 and TRBJ2-1, with D unclear. This CDR3 is 14 amino acids long. V was cut by 0 bases and J by 1 base, with 4 bases left in between. In germline, CDR1 is SGHNT, CDR2 YENEEA. The DNA for the CDR3 is TGTGCCAGCAGCTTAGACGCGTCCTACAATGAGCAGTTCTTC. This encodes CASSLDASYNEQFF.

This clone was seen more than once but under ten times. The CDR3 loop reads CASSPRGGNSPLHF. The CDR3 DNA sequence: TGTGCCAGCAGTCCCCGAGGGGGGAATTCACCCCTCCACTTT. The rearrangement joins TRBV6-5 to TRBJ1-6, with a tentative D call TRBD1 (6 bases). V lost 5 bases and J lost 7, with 12 bases in between. In germline, CDR1 is MNHEY, CDR2 SVGAGI. CDR3 size: 14 residues.

The genes are TRBV6-5 and TRBJ2-1, with 12 bases that match TRBD1. The germline gives CDR1 MNHEY, CDR2 SVGAGI. There are 16 residues in the CDR3. Losses at the gene ends were 3 bases for V and 8 bases for J; bases not matched to a gene: 8. The CDR3 DNA sequence: TGTGCCAGCAGTTATTCGGGACAGGGGGCACTGGATGAGCAGTTCTTC. Protein: CASSYSGQGALDEQFF.

The V and J genes are TRBV19 and TRBJ2-7, with 7 bases identical to TRBD1. The CDR3 sequence is 15 residues long. Germline lookup yields CDR1 LNHDA and CDR2 SQIVND (reference sequence). The J segment lost 3 bases and the V segment lost 5 bases, leaving 10 bases of the junction unmatched. The CDR3 coding sequence is TGTGCCAGTAGTCTCGCCGGGACAGAGCACTACGAGCAGTACTTC. It codes for CASSLAGTEHYEQYF.

The CDR3 reads CASSPPGTGDRSYGYTF. Here the CDR3 DNA reads TGTGCCAGTAGCCCTCCGGGGACAGGGGATCGGAGCTATGGCTACACCTTC. The rearrangement joins TRBV19 to TRBJ1-2, with TRBD1 matching 10 bases. J lost 4 bases, V lost 6 bases, and 14 bases had no gene match. The length of the CDR3 is 17 residues. In germline, CDR1 is LNHDA, CDR2 SQIVND (reference sequence).

This chain joins TRBV12-5 and TRBJ1-1; 8 positions agree with TRBD1. Germline CDR1 is LGHNT and CDR2 is FRNRAP. The CDR3 covers 15 residues. Trimming cost V 2 bases and J 5 bases; bases outside gene matches: 7. The CDR3 DNA reads as TGTGCTAGTGGTTTGATCACAGGGGGTCGTACTGAAGCTTTCTTT. Amino acids: CASGLITGGRTEAFF.

The J gene is TRBJ1-2, the V gene TRBV2; TRBD1 might be the D (6 bases). CDR3 length equals 16 residues. Trimming took off 4 bases at V and 2 bases at J, with 17 bases between the two ends. Germline V CDR1 and CDR2: SNHLY, FYNNEI. CDR3 nucleotide sequence: TGTGCCAGCAGTGCAAACCGGGACACCAGCAACTATGGCTACACCTTC. Protein sequence: CASSANRDTSNYGYTF.